This T cell receptor beta chain was sequenced in a study of vaccination effects on CD4 cells after COVID-19. Concerning this clone itself: Its antigen is unidentified.

Sequencing was preceded by expansion of antigen-specific CD4+ T cells with viral peptide pools in the ViraFEST assay. Cells that had been cultured for roughly eleven days were the source of isolated CD4+ T cells. Having tested negative for nucleocapsid antibodies, the vaccine recipients showed no prior SARS-CoV-2 infection. Supplemented with approximately 10 IU/ml IL-2 and 10 ug/ml peptides, 2 million to 2.5 million PBMC per well were kept in culture. Findings and caveats of the study: Of the vaccine-induced clones from healthy vaccinees, merely 1 of 255 recognized common cold coronaviruses as well. Few convalescent patients, and no early post-infection timepoints, were available to the study.

TCRdb's table, derived via immunoSEQ multiplex PCR, lists solely in-frame clones and lacks some. The data contain tens of thousands of clones, roughly 80% of them seen just once; the ten biggest clones take up roughly 2.7%. This CDR3 is 14 amino acids long. From germline, CDR1 is SGHAT and CDR2 FQNNGV. Trimming pared 0 bases from V and 4 bases from J, leaving 9 bases between. The genes are TRBV11-2 and TRBJ1-2; D unresolved. This TCR came from a human donor who received a COVID-19 vaccine. The sample here was CD4+ T cells from PBMCs cultured with HCoV-229E spike peptides, taken before COVID-19 vaccination. CDR3 nucleotides: TGTGCCAGCAGCTTAGACAAGGCCTCCTATGGCTACACCTTC. This sequence encodes CASSLDKASYGYTF.